These T cell receptor beta chains were read from a single sample in a study of brain T cells in children with intractable seizures. Sequencing was performed with immunoSEQ multiplex PCR; in TCRdb, only in-frame clones are kept and a portion is missing. The sample has 300,000 to 400,000 clones, over 90% seen once; the top ten hold 4.5% to 7%. The sequencing used peripheral blood, collected less than 6 months after surgery. The receptor set was obtained from a boy less than two years old with tuberous sclerosis and intractable seizures. Both conserved end residues are part of each CDR3. Fields, in order: CDR3 DNA, CDR3 protein, clone size, V gene, J gene, D gene. D genes are given only for firm matches. Some rows mark clone size as missing; the rest say once, few, many or name a class of expanded clone.

DNA: TGTGCCAGCAGCCCTAGCCCCCGCTCTAATCAGCCCCAGCATTTT
CDR3: CASSPSPRSNQPQHF
size: .
V: TRBV11-2
J: TRBJ1-5
D: .

DNA: TGTGCCAGCAGCCATATTAGCGGGACCTACGAGCAGTACTTC
CDR3: CASSHISGTYEQYF
size: .
V: TRBV3-1/TRBV3-2
J: TRBJ2-7
D: TRBD2

DNA: TGTGCCAGCAGTTACTCGAGGCCGGATGAAGCTTTCTTT
CDR3: CASSYSRPDEAFF
size: .
V: TRBV6-2/TRBV6-3
J: TRBJ1-1
D: .

DNA: TGTGCCAGCAGTCATATGGACAGACAGTACTTC
CDR3: CASSHMDRQYF
size: .
V: TRBV28
J: TRBJ2-7
D: .

DNA: TGTGCCTTTGGGCGGGGGATCAATCAGCCCCAGCATTTT
CDR3: CAFGRGINQPQHF
size: .
V: TRBV2
J: TRBJ1-5
D: .

DNA: TGTGCCATCGCCCCGTCAGGGGAGTTCGACTACGAGCAGTACTTC
CDR3: CAIAPSGEFDYEQYF
size: .
V: TRBV10-3
J: TRBJ2-7
D: .

DNA: TGCGCCAGCAGCCAAGGTTCTTCACCCCTCCACTTT
CDR3: CASSQGSSPLHF
size: .
V: TRBV4-1
J: TRBJ1-6
D: .

DNA: TGTGCCAGCAGCTTCCCCCGTCACTCAGAGAACACTGAAGCTTTCTTT
CDR3: CASSFPRHSENTEAFF
size: .
V: TRBV5-5
J: TRBJ1-1
D: .

DNA: TGTGCCAGCAGGGGGGGGACTAGGGGTGATACGCAGTATTTT
CDR3: CASRGGTRGDTQYF
size: .
V: TRBV28
J: TRBJ2-3
D: TRBD2

DNA: TGTGCCAGCAGCCCGGTGGGGGAGCCCCTCTATGGCTACACCTTC
CDR3: CASSPVGEPLYGYTF
size: .
V: TRBV5-4
J: TRBJ1-2
D: .

DNA: TGCAGCGTTGCCGGACAGTTAGCCAAAAACATTCAGTACTTC
CDR3: CSVAGQLAKNIQYF
size: .
V: TRBV29-1
J: TRBJ2-4
D: .

DNA: TGTGCCTGGAGTGTACAGAGGGACAGCGAAGCTTTCTTT
CDR3: CAWSVQRDSEAFF
size: .
V: TRBV30
J: TRBJ1-1
D: TRBD1

DNA: TGTGCCAGCAGCGATACATCACAGGGAGGAACTGAAGCTTTCTTT
CDR3: CASSDTSQGGTEAFF
size: .
V: TRBV9
J: TRBJ1-1
D: .

DNA: TGTGCCAGCAGCAAAGGGGGACCGTACTTC
CDR3: CASSKGGPYF
size: .
V: TRBV21-1
J: TRBJ2-7
D: .

DNA: TGTGCCACCAGCAGAGATCCGGGCCCTTACGAGCAGTACTTC
CDR3: CATSRDPGPYEQYF
size: .
V: TRBV15
J: TRBJ2-7
D: .

DNA: TGTGCCTGGAGTTGGACAGGGTGGGGGTCACCCCTCCACTTT
CDR3: CAWSWTGWGSPLHF
size: few
V: TRBV30
J: TRBJ1-6
D: TRBD1

DNA: TGCACCAGCAGCCAACCTCGGGACAGGGGGCTGAACCAGCCCCAGCATTTT
CDR3: CTSSQPRDRGLNQPQHF
size: .
V: TRBV1
J: TRBJ1-5
D: .

DNA: TGTGCCTGGAGAAACGGTCCCTACGAGCAGTACTTC
CDR3: CAWRNGPYEQYF
size: .
V: TRBV30
J: TRBJ2-7
D: .

DNA: TGTGCCAGCGGAGGGACAGATAGATACTACGAGCAGTACTTC
CDR3: CASGGTDRYYEQYF
size: .
V: TRBV28
J: TRBJ2-7
D: .

DNA: TGTGCCAGTAGTATAAGGAGTGGGGGGGCGAACACTGAAGCTTTCTTT
CDR3: CASSIRSGGANTEAFF
size: .
V: TRBV19
J: TRBJ1-1
D: .

DNA: TGTGCCAGCAGTGAACAAGTCGGATCCTACGAGCAGTACTTC
CDR3: CASSEQVGSYEQYF
size: .
V: TRBV2
J: TRBJ2-7
D: .

DNA: TGTGCCAGCAGCCAGGGAGACACTGAAGCTTTCTTT
CDR3: CASSQGDTEAFF
size: few
V: TRBV3-1/TRBV3-2
J: TRBJ1-1
D: .

DNA: TGCGCCAGCAGCTTGGAGGGGGAATCTAGCACAGATACGCAGTATTTT
CDR3: CASSLEGESSTDTQYF
size: .
V: TRBV5-1
J: TRBJ2-3
D: .

DNA: TGTGCCAGCAGCCTACGGCGGGGGGGGGCAGATACGCAGTATTTT
CDR3: CASSLRRGGADTQYF
size: .
V: TRBV11-2
J: TRBJ2-3
D: TRBD2

DNA: TGTGCCAGCGTACCTTCGGGGATTTATTCACCCCTCCACTTT
CDR3: CASVPSGIYSPLHF
size: .
V: TRBV2
J: TRBJ1-6
D: .

DNA: TGTGCCAGCAGCTTAGTGGGACAGGGGTCCCTCGCATCGTCCGGGGAGCTGTTTTTT
CDR3: CASSLVGQGSLASSGELFF
size: .
V: TRBV7-9
J: TRBJ2-2
D: TRBD1

DNA: TGTGCCAGCAGTTCCTTTAGACTAGCGGGGTCCTACGAGCAGTACTTC
CDR3: CASSSFRLAGSYEQYF
size: .
V: TRBV6-5
J: TRBJ2-7
D: TRBD2

DNA: TGTGCCAGCAGCGTAGGACAGTTTTACTCCTATAATTCACCCCTCCACTTT
CDR3: CASSVGQFYSYNSPLHF
size: .
V: TRBV9
J: TRBJ1-6
D: .

DNA: TGTGCCAGCAGCTTAGGAGGTTGGAGGGGAGGGCTCTATGGCTACACCTTC
CDR3: CASSLGGWRGGLYGYTF
size: .
V: TRBV11-2
J: TRBJ1-2
D: .

DNA: TGTGCCTGGAGTGTTCGAGGGAATAGCAATCAGCCCCAGCATTTT
CDR3: CAWSVRGNSNQPQHF
size: .
V: TRBV30
J: TRBJ1-5
D: .

DNA: TGTGCCAGCACCCCCGACAGTAACTATGGCTACACCTTC
CDR3: CASTPDSNYGYTF
size: .
V: TRBV28
J: TRBJ1-2
D: .

DNA: TGCAGTGCTAGTTTAGAAAACACTGAAGCTTTCTTT
CDR3: CSASLENTEAFF
size: .
V: TRBV20-1
J: TRBJ1-1
D: .

DNA: TGTGCCAGCAGCTTAGCGGCACGTCCCAAGGAGACCCAGTACTTC
CDR3: CASSLAARPKETQYF
size: .
V: TRBV13
J: TRBJ2-5
D: .

DNA: TGTGCCAGCAGCGTATGGGCGGGGGAGAGCACAGATACGCAGTATTTT
CDR3: CASSVWAGESTDTQYF
size: .
V: TRBV9
J: TRBJ2-3
D: TRBD2

DNA: TGCGCCAGCAGCCTGCATTACAATGAGCAGTTCTTC
CDR3: CASSLHYNEQFF
size: .
V: TRBV4-1
J: TRBJ2-1
D: .

DNA: TGTGCCAGCAGCTTAAGGGGGGATAATTCACCCCTCCACTTT
CDR3: CASSLRGDNSPLHF
size: .
V: TRBV7-3
J: TRBJ1-6
D: .

DNA: TGTGCCAGCAGTGACGATCTTATGAACACTGAAGCTTTCTTT
CDR3: CASSDDLMNTEAFF
size: .
V: TRBV25-1
J: TRBJ1-1
D: .

DNA: TGTGCCAGCAGCCAAGATTTGAGGGGCAATCAGCCCCAGCATTTT
CDR3: CASSQDLRGNQPQHF
size: .
V: TRBV3-1/TRBV3-2
J: TRBJ1-5
D: .

DNA: TGTGCCAGCAGCTTGGTGGGCACCGGGGAGCTGTTTTTT
CDR3: CASSLVGTGELFF
size: .
V: TRBV5-6
J: TRBJ2-2
D: .

DNA: TGTGCCAGCAGCGTAGTTCAACCGAACACTGAAGCTTTCTTT
CDR3: CASSVVQPNTEAFF
size: .
V: TRBV9
J: TRBJ1-1
D: .

DNA: TGTGCCAGCGGAAGGCCCGTTCCCTACAATGAGCAGTTCTTC
CDR3: CASGRPVPYNEQFF
size: .
V: TRBV6-5
J: TRBJ2-1
D: .

DNA: TGTGCCACCAGTGATTTCGCAGGATCCAATGAGCAGTTCTTC
CDR3: CATSDFAGSNEQFF
size: .
V: TRBV24-1
J: TRBJ2-1
D: .